These 7 T cell receptor beta chains were sequenced from one sample in a study of CD8+CD57+ T cells in acquired aplastic anemia. The template used for profiling TCR beta VDJ and CDR3 was genomic DNA. TCRdb redid the calling of the reads with MiXCR, one entry per CDR3 protein. The sample holds 150,000 to 200,000 distinct CDR3 sequences; approximately 48% are singletons and the top ten take about 1.7%. Patients chosen for sequencing had CD8+CD57+ cells that had expanded, as shown by flow cytometry. Sequences were obtained from sorted CD4+, CD8+, or CD8+CD57+ T cells (not recorded which) from PBMCs. These receptors came from a human donor with aplastic anemia.

This clonotype has ten or more counts. The chain is built from TRBV6-5 and TRBJ1-2; D ambiguous. The CDR3 is made up of 14 amino acids. Germline CDR1 and CDR2: MNHEY and SVGAGI. V lost 4 bases and J lost 4, with 13 bases in between. The CDR3 coding sequence is TGTGCCAGCAGTTCTGGGGTGTCACTCTATGGCTACACCTTC. It codes for CASSSGVSLYGYTF.

This chain uses TRBV4-1 with TRBJ1-2; D gene ambiguous. The V end was cut by 4 bases, the J end by 4 bases, with 13 bases between. This CDR3 contains 14 residues. Per germline, CDR1 MGHRA and CDR2 YSYEKL. CDR3 coding DNA: TGCGCCAGCAGCCCCTCACGAGGCACCTATGGCTACACCTTC. Encoded protein: CASSPSRGTYGYTF.

At least ten counts were recorded for this clonotype. The gene calls are TRBV7-2 and TRBJ2-5; D uncertain. Germline V gene data show CDR1 as SGHTA and CDR2 as FQGNSA. The CDR3 is 14 residues long. The V gene lost 5 bases and the J gene lost 3 bases, with 13 bases spanning the gap. CDR3 bases: TGTGCCAGCAGCACCTTAGGCGGCAAAGAGACCCAGTACTTC. Protein product: CASSTLGGKETQYF.

The rearrangement links TRBV10-3 to TRBJ2-3; 11 positions match TRBD2. Germline V gene lookup returns CDR1 ENHRY and CDR2 SYGVKD. The CDR3 has 16 amino acids. The ends lost 6 bases at V and 1 base at J; junction bases unmatched: 6. The CDR3 sequence: CAIRAGLADRTDTQYF. In DNA form, the CDR3 reads TGTGCCATCAGAGCGGGACTAGCGGACCGCACAGATACGCAGTATTTT.

This rearrangement joins TRBV9 to TRBJ1-2; no definite D call. V lost 4 bases to trimming and J lost 4 bases, with 8 bases between them. This CDR3 is built from 12 residues. Germline V gene sequence: CDR1 SGDLS, CDR2 YYNGEE. CDR3 in DNA: TGTGCCAGCAGCCAACAGATCTATGGCTACACCTTC. Translated: CASSQQIYGYTF.

This clonotype occurred many times. The V and J genes are TRBV14 and TRBJ1-2, with 7 bases identical to TRBD1. J was trimmed by 2 bases and V by 7 bases; bases with no gene match: 7. Germline CDR1 is SGHDN and CDR2 is FVKESK. The CDR3 contains 14 residues. CDR3 coding DNA: TGTGCCAGCACCCGACAGGGCACCAACTATGGCTACACCTTC. It encodes CASTRQGTNYGYTF.

The CDR3 bases are TGTGCCATCAGCAATAAGGACCTCTCTGGAAACACCATATATTTT. Translating gives CAISNKDLSGNTIYF. This rearrangement joins TRBV10-3 to TRBJ1-3; D uncertain. The germline gives CDR1 ENHRY, CDR2 SYGVKD. This CDR3 spans 15 amino acids. V was shortened by 6 bases and J by 0 bases, with 12 bases between the two germline ends.